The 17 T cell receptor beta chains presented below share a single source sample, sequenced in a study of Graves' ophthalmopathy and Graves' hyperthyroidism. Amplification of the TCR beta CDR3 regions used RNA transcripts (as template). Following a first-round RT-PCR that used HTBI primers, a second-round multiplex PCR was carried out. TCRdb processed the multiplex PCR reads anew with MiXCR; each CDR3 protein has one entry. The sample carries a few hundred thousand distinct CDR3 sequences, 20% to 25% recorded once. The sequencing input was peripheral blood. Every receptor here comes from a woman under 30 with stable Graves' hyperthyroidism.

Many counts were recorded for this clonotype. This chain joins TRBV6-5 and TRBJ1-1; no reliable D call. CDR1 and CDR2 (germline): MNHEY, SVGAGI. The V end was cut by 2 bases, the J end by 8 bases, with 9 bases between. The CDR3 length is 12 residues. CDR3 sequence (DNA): TGTGCCAGCAGTTACCGAGGGAGGGAAGCTTTCTTT. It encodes CASSYRGREAFF.

The CDR3 coding sequence is TGCGCCAGCAGCTTGGGGCTAGGCAAACAAGAGACCCAGTACTTC. It specifies CASSLGLGKQETQYF. The J gene is TRBJ2-5, the V gene TRBV5-1, with D unclear. CDR3 size: 15 residues. V lost 0 bases to trimming and J lost 2 bases, with 11 bases between them. Germline lookup yields CDR1 SGHRS and CDR2 YFSETQ. The entire variable domain, with the rest obtained from reference TRBV5-1 and TRBJ2-5, is as follows: KAGVTQTPRYLIKTRGQQVTLSCSPISGHRSVSWYQQTPGQGLQFLFEYFSETQRNKGNFPGRFSGRQFSNSRSEMNVSTLELGDSALYLCASSLGLGKQETQYFGPGTRLLVL.

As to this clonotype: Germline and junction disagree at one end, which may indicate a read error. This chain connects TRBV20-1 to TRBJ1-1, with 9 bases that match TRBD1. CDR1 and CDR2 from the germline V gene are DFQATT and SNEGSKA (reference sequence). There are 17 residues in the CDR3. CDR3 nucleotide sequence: TGCAGTGCTAGAGTTCGAGACAGGGGGTTTCGGAACGCTGAAGCTCTCTTT. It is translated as CSARVRDRGFRNAEALF.

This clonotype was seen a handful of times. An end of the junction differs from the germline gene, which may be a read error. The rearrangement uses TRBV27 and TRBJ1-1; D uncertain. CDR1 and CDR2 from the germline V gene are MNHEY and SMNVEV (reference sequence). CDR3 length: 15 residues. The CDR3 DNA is TGTGCCAGCAGGGATTTCGCCGTCATGAACACTGATGCTTTCTTT. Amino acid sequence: CASRDFAVMNTDAFF.

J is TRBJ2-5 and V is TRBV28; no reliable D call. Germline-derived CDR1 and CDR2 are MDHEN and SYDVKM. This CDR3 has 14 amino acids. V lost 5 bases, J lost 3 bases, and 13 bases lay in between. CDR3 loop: CASSPPQVEETQYF. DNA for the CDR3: TGTGCCAGCAGTCCTCCGCAGGTCGAAGAGACCCAGTACTTC.

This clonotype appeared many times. CDR3 bases: TGTGCCAGCAGCTTAGAAGGGGGGAACTACGAGCAGTACTTC. Its translation: CASSLEGGNYEQYF. The J gene is TRBJ2-7, the V gene TRBV7-9, with D possibly being TRBD1 or TRBD2 (6 bases each). The germline CDR1 and CDR2 sequences are SEHNR and FQNEAQ (reference sequence). The germline V and J ends were trimmed by 1 base and 3 bases, with 10 bases remaining between them. CDR3 size: 14 residues.

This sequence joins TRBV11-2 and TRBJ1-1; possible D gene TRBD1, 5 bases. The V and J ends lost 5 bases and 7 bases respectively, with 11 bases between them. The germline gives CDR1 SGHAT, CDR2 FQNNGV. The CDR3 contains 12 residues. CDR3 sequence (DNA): TGTGCCAGCAGCCTAGGGGAGGTTGAAGCTTTCTTT. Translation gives CASSLGEVEAFF.

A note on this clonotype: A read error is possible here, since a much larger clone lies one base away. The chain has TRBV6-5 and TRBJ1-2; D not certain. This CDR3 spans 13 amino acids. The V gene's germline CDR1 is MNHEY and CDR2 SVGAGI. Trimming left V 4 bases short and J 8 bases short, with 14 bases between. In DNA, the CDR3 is TGTGCCAGCAGTTCGACAATTCTTCAGGGCTACACCTTC. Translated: CASSSTILQGYTF.

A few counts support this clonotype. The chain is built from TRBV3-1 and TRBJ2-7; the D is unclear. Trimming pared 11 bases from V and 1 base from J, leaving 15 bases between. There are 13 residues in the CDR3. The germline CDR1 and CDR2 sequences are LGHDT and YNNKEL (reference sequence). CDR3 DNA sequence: TGTGCCTGCCCGCCGACTGATTCCTACGAGCAGTACTTC. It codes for CACPPTDSYEQYF.

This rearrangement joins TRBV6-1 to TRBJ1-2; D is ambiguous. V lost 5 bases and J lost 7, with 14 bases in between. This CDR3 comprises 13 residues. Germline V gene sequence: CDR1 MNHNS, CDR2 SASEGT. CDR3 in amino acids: CASSHQKSSGYTF. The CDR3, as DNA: TGTGCCAGCAGTCATCAGAAAAGTTCTGGCTACACCTTC.

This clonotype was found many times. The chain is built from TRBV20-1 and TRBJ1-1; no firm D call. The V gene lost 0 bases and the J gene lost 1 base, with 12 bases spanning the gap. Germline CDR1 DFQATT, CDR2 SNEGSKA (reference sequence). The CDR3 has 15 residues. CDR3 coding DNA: TGCAGTGCTAGAGATCGAAGGGTGTGGAACACTGAAGCTTTCTTT. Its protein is CSARDRRVWNTEAFF.

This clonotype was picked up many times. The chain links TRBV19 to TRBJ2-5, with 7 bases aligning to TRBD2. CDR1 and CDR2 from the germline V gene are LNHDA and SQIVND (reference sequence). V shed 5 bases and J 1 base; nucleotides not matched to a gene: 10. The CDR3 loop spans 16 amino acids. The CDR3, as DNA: TGTGCCAGTAGTGAGACGGGAGGTTCCCCCCAAGAGACCCAGTACTTC. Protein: CASSETGGSPQETQYF.

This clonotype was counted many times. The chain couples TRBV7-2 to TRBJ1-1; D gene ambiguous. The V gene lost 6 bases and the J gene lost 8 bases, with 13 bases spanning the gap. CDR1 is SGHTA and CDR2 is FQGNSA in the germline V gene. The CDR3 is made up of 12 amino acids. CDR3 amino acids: CASRFAAREAFF. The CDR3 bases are TGTGCCAGCAGGTTCGCGGCTCGGGAAGCTTTCTTT.

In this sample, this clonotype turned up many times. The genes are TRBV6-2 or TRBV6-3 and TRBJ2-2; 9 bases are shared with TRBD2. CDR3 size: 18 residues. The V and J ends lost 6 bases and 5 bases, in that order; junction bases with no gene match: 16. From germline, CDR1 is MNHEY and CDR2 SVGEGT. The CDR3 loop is CASSPPPSGRRGTGELFF. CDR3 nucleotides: TGTGCCAGCAGCCCACCTCCAAGCGGGAGGCGGGGGACCGGGGAGCTGTTTTTT.

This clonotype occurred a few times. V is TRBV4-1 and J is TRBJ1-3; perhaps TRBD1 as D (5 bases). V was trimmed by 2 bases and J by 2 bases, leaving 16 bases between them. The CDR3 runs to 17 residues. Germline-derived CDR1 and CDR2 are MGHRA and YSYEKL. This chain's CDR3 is CASSQWGGGLPGNTIYF. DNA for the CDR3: TGCGCCAGCAGCCAATGGGGCGGGGGACTACCTGGAAACACCATATATTTT.

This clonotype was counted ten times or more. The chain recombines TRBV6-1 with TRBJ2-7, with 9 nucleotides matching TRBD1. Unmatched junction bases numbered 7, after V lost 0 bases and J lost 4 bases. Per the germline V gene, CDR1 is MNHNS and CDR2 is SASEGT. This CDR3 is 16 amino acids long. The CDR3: CASSEAGDRVPYEQYF. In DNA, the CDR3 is TGTGCCAGCAGTGAAGCAGGGGACAGGGTTCCGTACGAGCAGTACTTC.

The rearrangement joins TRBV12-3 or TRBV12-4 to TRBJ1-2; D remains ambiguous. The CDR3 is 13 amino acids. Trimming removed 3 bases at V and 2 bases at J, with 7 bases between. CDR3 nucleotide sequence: TGTGCCAGCAGTTTCATGGAAAACTATGGCTACACCTTC. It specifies CASSFMENYGYTF.